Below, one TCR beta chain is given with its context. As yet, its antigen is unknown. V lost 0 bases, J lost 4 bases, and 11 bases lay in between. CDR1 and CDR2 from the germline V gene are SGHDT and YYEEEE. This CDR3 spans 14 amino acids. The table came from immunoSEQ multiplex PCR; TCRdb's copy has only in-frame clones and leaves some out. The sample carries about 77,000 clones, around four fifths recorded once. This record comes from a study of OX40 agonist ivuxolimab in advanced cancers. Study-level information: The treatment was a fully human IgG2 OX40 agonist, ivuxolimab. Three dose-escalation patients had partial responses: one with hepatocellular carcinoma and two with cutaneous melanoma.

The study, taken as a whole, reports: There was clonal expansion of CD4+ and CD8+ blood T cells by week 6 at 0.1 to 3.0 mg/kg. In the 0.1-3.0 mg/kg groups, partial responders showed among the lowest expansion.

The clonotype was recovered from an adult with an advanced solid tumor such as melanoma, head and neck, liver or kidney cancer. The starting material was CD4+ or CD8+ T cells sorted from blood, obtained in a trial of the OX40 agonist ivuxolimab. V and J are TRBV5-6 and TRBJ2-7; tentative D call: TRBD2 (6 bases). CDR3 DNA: TGTGCCAGCAGCTTGGGGAGGGGTTGGTACGAGCAGTACTTC. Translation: CASSLGRGWYEQYF. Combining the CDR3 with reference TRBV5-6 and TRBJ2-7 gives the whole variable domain DAGVTQSPTHLIKTRGQQVTLRCSPKSGHDTVSWYQQALGQGPQFIFQYYEEEERQRGNFPDRFSGHQFPNYSSELNVNALLLGDSALYLCASSLGRGWYEQYFGPGTRLTVT.